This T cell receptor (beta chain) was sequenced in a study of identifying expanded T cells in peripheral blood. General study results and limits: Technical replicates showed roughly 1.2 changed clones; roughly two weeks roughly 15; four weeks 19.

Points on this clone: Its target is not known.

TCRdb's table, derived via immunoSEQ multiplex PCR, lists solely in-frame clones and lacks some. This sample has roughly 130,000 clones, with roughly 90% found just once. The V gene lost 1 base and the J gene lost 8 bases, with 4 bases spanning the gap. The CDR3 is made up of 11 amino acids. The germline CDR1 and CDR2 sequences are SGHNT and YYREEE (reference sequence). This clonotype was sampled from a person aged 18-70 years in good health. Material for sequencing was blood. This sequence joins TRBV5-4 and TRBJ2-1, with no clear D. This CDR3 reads CASSLFYEQFF. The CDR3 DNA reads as TGTGCCAGCAGCTTGTTCTATGAGCAGTTCTTC.